These 22 T cell receptor beta chains came from one sample sequenced in a study of metastatic and nonmetastatic thyroid tumors. TCRdb reanalyzed the PCR reads with MiXCR. The table has around 34,000 clones, around a fifth seen once. Until they underwent thyroid surgery, no patient had received any treatment. Sequencing used blood. These receptors all come from a female donor with papillary thyroid cancer or a benign thyroid nodule (not recorded which). Some clones in this sample may be carry-over from other donors' samples.

This clone was detected ten times or more. The V call is TRBV5-1, the J call TRBJ2-3, with a tentative D call TRBD2 (6 bases). The CDR3 contains 15 residues. V was pared by 6 bases and J by 0 bases, with 14 bases between. From germline, CDR1 is SGHRS and CDR2 YFSETQ. The chain's CDR3 is CASNPGLYSTDTQYF. The CDR3, as DNA: TGCGCCAGCAATCCGGGACTGTATAGCACAGATACGCAGTATTTT.

V gene TRBV9 combines with J gene TRBJ2-7; D may be TRBD2 (6 bases). The germline V gene encodes CDR1 SGDLS and CDR2 YYNGEE. This CDR3 has 13 residues. V was clipped by 0 bases and J by 6 bases, with 10 bases between them. The chain's CDR3 is CASSVELASEQYF. The CDR3 DNA reads TGTGCCAGCAGCGTAGAACTAGCATCCGAGCAGTACTTC.

The chain carries TRBV4-3 and TRBJ1-2, with D unclear. Germline assignment: CDR1 LGHNA and CDR2 YSLEER. This CDR3 contains 15 residues. Trimming took 0 bases from V and 5 from J, leaving 13 bases between them. CDR3 nucleotides: TGCGCCAGCAGCCAAGACCAGACGCAACTATATGGCTACACCTTC. Its protein is CASSQDQTQLYGYTF.

The sample holds a few counts of this clone. The rearrangement uses TRBV2 and TRBJ1-1, with 7 bases fitting TRBD1. Trimming cost V 6 bases and J 2 bases; bases outside gene matches: 9. This CDR3 contains 15 residues. The germline V gene has CDR1 SNHLY and CDR2 FYNNEI. The CDR3: CASSRSTGVNTEAFF. As DNA, the CDR3 is TGTGCCAGCAGCCGCTCAACAGGGGTCAACACTGAAGCTTTCTTT. The full variable domain, with the rest looked up from reference TRBV2 and TRBJ1-1, is EPEVTQTPSHQVTQMGQEVILRCVPISNHLYFYWYRQILGQKVEFLVSFYNNEISEKSEIFDDQFSVERPDGSNFTLKIRSTKLEDSAMYFCASSRSTGVNTEAFFGQGTRLTVV.

This clone was observed at least ten times. The chain uses TRBV20-1 and TRBJ2-1; D gene ambiguous. The CDR3 spans 13 residues. The V gene lost 3 bases and the J gene lost 4 bases, with 10 bases spanning the gap. Germline V gene data show CDR1 as DFQATT and CDR2 as SNEGSKA (reference sequence). The CDR3 spells CSASWRKYNEQFF. CDR3 DNA sequence: TGCAGTGCTAGTTGGCGGAAGTACAATGAGCAGTTCTTC.

This clone was seen many times. The chain links TRBV5-4 to TRBJ1-2; D unclear. Germline V CDR1 and CDR2: SGHNT, YYREEE (reference sequence). The V end was cut by 0 bases, the J end by 6 bases, with 6 bases between. This CDR3 has 12 amino acids. CDR3 in DNA: TGTGCCAGCAGCTTGGACATCCATGGCTACACCTTC. Residues: CASSLDIHGYTF.

This clone has more than one count but fewer than ten. V gene TRBV7-3 combines with J gene TRBJ2-3; the D gene could be TRBD1 or TRBD2 (5 bases each). V was shortened by 2 bases and J by 2 bases, with 11 bases between the two germline ends. Per germline, CDR1 SGHTA and CDR2 FQGTGA. The CDR3 runs to 15 residues. DNA of the CDR3: TGTGCCAGCAGCTTAGGGATCGGGGCCACAGATACGCAGTATTTT. It yields the protein CASSLGIGATDTQYF.

This clone was seen at least ten times. This chain connects TRBV15 to TRBJ1-4; 7 bases match TRBD1. This CDR3 is 13 amino acids long. Germline CDR1 reads LNHNV; CDR2 reads YYDKDF (reference sequence). J gave up 5 bases and V 5 bases, and 2 bases lay outside the gene matches. This chain's CDR3 is CATSDRENEKLFF. CDR3 DNA: TGTGCCACCAGCGACAGGGAAAATGAAAAACTGTTTTTT. Combining the CDR3 with reference TRBV15 and TRBJ1-4 gives the whole variable domain DAMVIQNPRYQVTQFGKPVTLSCSQTLNHNVMYWYQQKSSQAPKLLFHYYDKDFNNEADTPDNFQSRRPNTSFCFLDIRSPGLGDTAMYLCATSDRENEKLFFGSGTQLSVL.

By share, this clone ranks as medium-sized. V gene TRBV19 combines with J gene TRBJ1-6; maybe TRBD1 (5 bases). The germline V and J ends were trimmed by 10 bases and 6 bases, with 19 bases remaining between them. Germline loops: CDR1 LNHDA, CDR2 SQIVND (reference sequence). The CDR3 has 15 residues. The CDR3 here is CATTEGLLPNSPLHF. As DNA, the CDR3 is TGTGCCACGACAGAGGGTCTTCTCCCTAATTCACCCCTCCACTTT.

This clone was detected only a few times. The chain is built from TRBV6-1 and TRBJ2-1, with D perhaps TRBD2 (6 bases). Germline V gene lookup returns CDR1 MNHNS and CDR2 SASEGT. This CDR3 is built from 13 residues. V shed 7 bases and J shed 8 bases, with 15 bases lying between them. This CDR3 reads CASTRRADHEQFF. The CDR3 region has the DNA TGTGCCAGCACTCGGAGGGCCGACCATGAGCAGTTCTTC.

A few counts support this clone. The genes are TRBV2 and TRBJ2-7; D gene ambiguous. In germline, CDR1 is SNHLY, CDR2 FYNNEI. The CDR3 runs 14 residues. V lost 0 bases and J lost 7, with 13 bases in between. The CDR3 sequence: CASSEALLSGEQYF. CDR3 nucleotide sequence: TGTGCCAGCAGTGAAGCGCTTTTGTCGGGTGAGCAGTACTTC. The full variable domain, in which reference TRBV2 and TRBJ2-7 provide the parts outside the CDR3, is EPEVTQTPSHQVTQMGQEVILRCVPISNHLYFYWYRQILGQKVEFLVSFYNNEISEKSEIFDDQFSVERPDGSNFTLKIRSTKLEDSAMYFCASSEALLSGEQYFGPGTRLTVT.

This clone was picked up a small number of times. This sequence joins TRBV28 and TRBJ1-6, with 7 nucleotides matching TRBD1. This CDR3 is built from 15 residues. V lost 5 bases, J lost 9 bases, and 10 bases stayed unmatched. From germline, CDR1 is MDHEN and CDR2 SYDVKM. Here the CDR3 DNA reads TGTGCCAGCAGTCCGGACCCCCGACAGGGTTCACCCCTCCACTTT. Amino acids: CASSPDPRQGSPLHF. The complete variable domain, with remaining parts taken from reference TRBV28 and TRBJ1-6, reads DVKVTQSSRYLVKRTGEKVFLECVQDMDHENMFWYRQDPGLGLRLIYFSYDVKMKEKGDIPEGYSVSREKKERFSLILESASTNQTSMYLCASSPDPRQGSPLHFGNGTRLTVT.

This clone came up a few times. This sequence joins TRBV2 and TRBJ2-7, with D unresolved. Between the trimmed V and J ends, which lost 0 bases and 0 bases, there was a span of 9 bases. The CDR3 has 15 amino acids. The germline CDR1 and CDR2 sequences are SNHLY and FYNNEI. The CDR3 DNA is TGTGCCAGCAGTGAAGCTTACGGCAGCTCCTACGAGCAGTACTTC. This encodes CASSEAYGSSYEQYF.

Written as DNA, the CDR3 is TGTGCCAGCAGTGAAGCTTTTGGACTAGCGGGAGGTAATGAGCAGTTCTTC. Translation gives CASSEAFGLAGGNEQFF. The rearrangement joins TRBV6-1 to TRBJ2-1; 14 bases fit TRBD2. The length of the CDR3 is 17 residues. Germline V gives CDR1 MNHNS, CDR2 SASEGT. V lost 0 bases to trimming and J lost 7 bases; unmatched junction nucleotides: 5.

This clone was seen ten or more times. V and J are TRBV6-2 or TRBV6-3 and TRBJ1-3; D may be TRBD1 (5 bases). Trimming left V 5 bases short and J 0 bases short, with 11 bases between. Germline V gene sequence: CDR1 MNHEY, CDR2 SVGEGT. The CDR3 is 15 amino acids. Here the CDR3 reads CASSRDGSSGNTIYF. In DNA form, the CDR3 reads TGTGCCAGCAGTAGGGACGGGAGCTCTGGAAACACCATATATTTT.

The chain joins TRBV30 to TRBJ1-2; D unresolved. The germline gives CDR1 GTSNPN, CDR2 SVGIG (reference sequence). With 0 bases removed from V and 5 bases from J, the gap between germline ends came to 13 bases. The CDR3 totals 14 residues. CDR3 in DNA: TGTGCCTGGAGTGTAGGTCTCGGGGTTTATGGCTACACCTTC. This translates into CAWSVGLGVYGYTF.

In this sample, this clone turned up a few times. This may come from a read error, since a much larger clone is one base off. Other nucleotide sequences in the sample specify the same CDR3. The chain uses TRBV24-1 and TRBJ2-1, with D possibly being TRBD1 (6 bases). Trimming cost V 3 bases and J 3 bases, with 14 bases left between them. The CDR3 contains 16 residues. CDR1 is KGHDR and CDR2 is SFDVKD in the germline V gene. The CDR3 is CATSDPGTGYYNEQFF. Written as DNA, the CDR3 is TGTGCCACCAGTGATCCCGGAACAGGGTACTACAATGAGCAGTTCTTC.

This clone was observed a handful of times. The rearrangement uses TRBV19 and TRBJ2-7; D ambiguous. The V end lost 3 bases, the J end lost 3 bases, and 9 bases lay between the germline ends. CDR1 is LNHDA and CDR2 is SQIVND in the germline V gene (reference sequence). The CDR3 has 13 amino acids. CDR3 nucleotide sequence: TGTGCCAGTAGTATCCAGGAGAACTACGAGCAGTACTTC. Its translation is CASSIQENYEQYF.

This chain connects TRBV10-2 to TRBJ1-5; D is perhaps TRBD1 (6 bases). CDR3 length equals 15 residues. The germline V gene encodes CDR1 WSHSY and CDR2 SAAADI. The V gene lost 8 bases and the J gene lost 6 bases, with 20 bases spanning the gap. CDR3 nucleotide sequence: TGCGCCAGCCGCGTATCCGCCACAGGGACTCAGCCCCAGCATTTT. This codes for CASRVSATGTQPQHF.

This clone was detected only a few times. The CDR3 DNA sequence: TGTGCCAGCAGTTACTCCCGGGGAAGCTCTGGAAACACCATATATTTT. Residues: CASSYSRGSSGNTIYF. V gene TRBV6-5 combines with J gene TRBJ1-3, with no clear D. V lost 0 bases to trimming and J lost 0 bases, with 9 bases between them. The germline V gene has CDR1 MNHEY and CDR2 SVGAGI. The CDR3 extends over 16 amino acids.

The table lists this clone with a few counts. The chain uses TRBV6-1 and TRBJ2-7; the match to TRBD2 covers 13 bases. The CDR3 totals 17 residues. Trimming at V came to 4 bases and at J to 6 bases, leaving 12 bases not matched to a gene. The germline CDR1 and CDR2 sequences are MNHNS and SASEGT. CDR3 loop: CASSGRLAGGPDGEQYF. The CDR3 nucleotides are TGTGCCAGCAGTGGCCGACTAGCGGGAGGCCCGGATGGCGAGCAGTACTTC.

This clone was found many times. This chain connects TRBV19 to TRBJ1-1; 7 bases are a match to TRBD1. CDR3 size: 15 residues. Trimming cost V 6 bases and J 1 base; bases outside gene matches: 8. Germline assignment: CDR1 LNHDA and CDR2 SQIVND (reference sequence). The CDR3 DNA is TGTGCCAGTAGAAGCGCCGGGACAGAGAACACTGAAGCTTTCTTT. This encodes CASRSAGTENTEAFF.